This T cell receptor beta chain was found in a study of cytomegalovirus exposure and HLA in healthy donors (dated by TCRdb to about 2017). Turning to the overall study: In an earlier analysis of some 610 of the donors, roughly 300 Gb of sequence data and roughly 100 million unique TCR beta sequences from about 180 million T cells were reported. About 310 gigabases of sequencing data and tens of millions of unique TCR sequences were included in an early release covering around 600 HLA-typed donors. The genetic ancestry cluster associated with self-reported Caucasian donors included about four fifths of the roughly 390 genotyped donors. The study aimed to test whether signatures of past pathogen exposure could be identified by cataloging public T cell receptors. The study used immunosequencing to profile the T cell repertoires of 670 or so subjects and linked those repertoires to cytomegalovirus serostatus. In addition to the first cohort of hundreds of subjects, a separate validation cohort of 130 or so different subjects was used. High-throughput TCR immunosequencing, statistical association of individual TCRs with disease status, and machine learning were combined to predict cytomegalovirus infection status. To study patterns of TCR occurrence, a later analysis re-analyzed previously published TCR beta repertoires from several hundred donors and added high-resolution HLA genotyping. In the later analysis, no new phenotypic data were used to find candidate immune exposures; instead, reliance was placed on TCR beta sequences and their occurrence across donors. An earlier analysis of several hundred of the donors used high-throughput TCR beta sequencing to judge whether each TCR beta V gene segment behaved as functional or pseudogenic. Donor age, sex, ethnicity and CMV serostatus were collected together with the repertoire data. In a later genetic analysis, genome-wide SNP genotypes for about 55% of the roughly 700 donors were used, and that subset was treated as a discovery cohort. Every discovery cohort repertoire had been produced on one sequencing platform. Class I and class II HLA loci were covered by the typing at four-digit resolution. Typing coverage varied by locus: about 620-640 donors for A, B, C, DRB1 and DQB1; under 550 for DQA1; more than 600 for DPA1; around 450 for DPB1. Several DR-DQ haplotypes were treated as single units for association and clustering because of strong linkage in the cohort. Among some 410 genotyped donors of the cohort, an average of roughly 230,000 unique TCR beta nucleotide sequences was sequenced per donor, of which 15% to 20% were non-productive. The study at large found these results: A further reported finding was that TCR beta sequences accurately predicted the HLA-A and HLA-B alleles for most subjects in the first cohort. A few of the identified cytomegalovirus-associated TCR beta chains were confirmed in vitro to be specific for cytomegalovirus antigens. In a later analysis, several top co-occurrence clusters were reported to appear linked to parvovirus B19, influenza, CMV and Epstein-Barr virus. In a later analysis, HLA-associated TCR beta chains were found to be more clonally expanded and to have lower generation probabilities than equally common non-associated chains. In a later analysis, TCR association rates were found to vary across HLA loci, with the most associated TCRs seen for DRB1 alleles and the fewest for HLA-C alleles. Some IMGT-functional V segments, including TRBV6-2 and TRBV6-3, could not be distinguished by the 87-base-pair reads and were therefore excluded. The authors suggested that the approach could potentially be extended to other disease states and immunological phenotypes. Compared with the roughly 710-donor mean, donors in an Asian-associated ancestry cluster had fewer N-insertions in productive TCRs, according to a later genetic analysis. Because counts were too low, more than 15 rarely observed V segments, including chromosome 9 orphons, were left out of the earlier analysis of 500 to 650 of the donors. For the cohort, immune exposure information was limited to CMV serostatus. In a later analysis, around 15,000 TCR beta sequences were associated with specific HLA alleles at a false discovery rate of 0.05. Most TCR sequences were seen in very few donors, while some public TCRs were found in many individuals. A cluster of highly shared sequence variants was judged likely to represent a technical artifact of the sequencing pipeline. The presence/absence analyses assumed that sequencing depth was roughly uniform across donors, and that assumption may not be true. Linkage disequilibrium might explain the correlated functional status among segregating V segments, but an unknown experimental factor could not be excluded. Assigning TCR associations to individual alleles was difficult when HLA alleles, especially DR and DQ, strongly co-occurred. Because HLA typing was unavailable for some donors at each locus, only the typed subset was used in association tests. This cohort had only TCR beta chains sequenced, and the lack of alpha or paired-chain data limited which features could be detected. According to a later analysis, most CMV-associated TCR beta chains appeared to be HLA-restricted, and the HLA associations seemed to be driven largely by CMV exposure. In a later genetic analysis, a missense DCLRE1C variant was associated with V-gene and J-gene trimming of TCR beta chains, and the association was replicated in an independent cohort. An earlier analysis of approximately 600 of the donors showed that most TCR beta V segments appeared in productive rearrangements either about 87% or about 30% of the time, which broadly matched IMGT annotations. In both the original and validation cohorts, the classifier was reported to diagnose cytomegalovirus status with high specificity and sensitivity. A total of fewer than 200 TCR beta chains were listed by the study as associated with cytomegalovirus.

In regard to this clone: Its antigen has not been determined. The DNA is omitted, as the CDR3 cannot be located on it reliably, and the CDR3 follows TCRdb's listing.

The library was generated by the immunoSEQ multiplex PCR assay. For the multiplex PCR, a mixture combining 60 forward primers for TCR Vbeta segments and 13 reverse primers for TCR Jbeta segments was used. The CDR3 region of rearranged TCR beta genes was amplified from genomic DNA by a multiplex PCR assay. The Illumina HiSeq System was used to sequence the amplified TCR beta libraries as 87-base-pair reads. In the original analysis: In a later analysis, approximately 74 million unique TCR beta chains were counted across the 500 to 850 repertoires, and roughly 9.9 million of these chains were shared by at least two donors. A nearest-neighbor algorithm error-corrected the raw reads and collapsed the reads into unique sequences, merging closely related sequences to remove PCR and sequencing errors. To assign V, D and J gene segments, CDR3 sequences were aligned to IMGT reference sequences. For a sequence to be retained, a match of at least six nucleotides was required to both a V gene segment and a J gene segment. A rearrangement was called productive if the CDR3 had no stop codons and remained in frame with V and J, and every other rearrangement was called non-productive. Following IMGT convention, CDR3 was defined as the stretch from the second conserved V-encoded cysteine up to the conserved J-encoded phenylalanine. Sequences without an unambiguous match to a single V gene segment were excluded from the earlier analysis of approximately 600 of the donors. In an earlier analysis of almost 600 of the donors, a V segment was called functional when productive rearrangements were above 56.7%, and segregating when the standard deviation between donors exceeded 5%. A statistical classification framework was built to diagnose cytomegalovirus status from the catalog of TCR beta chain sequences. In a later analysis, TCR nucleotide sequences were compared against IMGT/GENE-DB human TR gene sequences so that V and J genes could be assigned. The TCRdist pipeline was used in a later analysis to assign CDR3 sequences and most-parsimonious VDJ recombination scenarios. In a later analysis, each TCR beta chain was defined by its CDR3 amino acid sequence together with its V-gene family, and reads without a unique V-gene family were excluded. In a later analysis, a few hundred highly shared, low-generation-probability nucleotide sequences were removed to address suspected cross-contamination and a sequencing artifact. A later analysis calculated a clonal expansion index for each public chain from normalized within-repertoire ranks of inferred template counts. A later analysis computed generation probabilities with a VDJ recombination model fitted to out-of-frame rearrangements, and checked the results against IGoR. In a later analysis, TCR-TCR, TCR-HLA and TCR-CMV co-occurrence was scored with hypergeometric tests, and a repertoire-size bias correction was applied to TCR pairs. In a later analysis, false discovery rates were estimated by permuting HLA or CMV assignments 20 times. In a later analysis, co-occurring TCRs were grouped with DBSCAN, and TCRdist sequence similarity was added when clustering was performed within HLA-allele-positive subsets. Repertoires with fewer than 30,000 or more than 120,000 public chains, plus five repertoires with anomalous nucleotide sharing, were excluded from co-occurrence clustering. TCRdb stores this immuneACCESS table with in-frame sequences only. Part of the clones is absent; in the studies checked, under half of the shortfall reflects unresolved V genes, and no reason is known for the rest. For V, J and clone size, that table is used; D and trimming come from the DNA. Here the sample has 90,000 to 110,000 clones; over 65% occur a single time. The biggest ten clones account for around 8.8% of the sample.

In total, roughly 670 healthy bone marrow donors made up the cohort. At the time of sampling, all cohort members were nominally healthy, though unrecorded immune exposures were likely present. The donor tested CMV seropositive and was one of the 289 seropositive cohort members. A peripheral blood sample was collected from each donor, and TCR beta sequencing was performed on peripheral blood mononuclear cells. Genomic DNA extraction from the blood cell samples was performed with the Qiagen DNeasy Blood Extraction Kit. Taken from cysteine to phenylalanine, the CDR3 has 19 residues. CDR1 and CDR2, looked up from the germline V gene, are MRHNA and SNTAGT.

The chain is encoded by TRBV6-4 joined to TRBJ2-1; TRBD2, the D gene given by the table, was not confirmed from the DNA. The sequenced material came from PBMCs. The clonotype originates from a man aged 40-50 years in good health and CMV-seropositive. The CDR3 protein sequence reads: CASILGSPGLAGAENEQFF.